This passage covers 18 T cell receptor beta chains from one sample sequenced in a study of T cells in Graves' hyperthyroidism and ophthalmopathy. Amplification yielded TCR beta CDR3 regions, with RNA transcripts as the source. A first-round RT-PCR of the TCR CDR3 used the HTBI primer set. Via MiXCR, TCRdb re-called the multiplex PCR reads, giving one row per CDR3 protein. The data show under 400,000 distinct CDR3 sequences, about 18% seen once. The sample taken for sequencing was blood. Source of these receptors: a woman aged 45-60 years with Graves' hyperthyroidism.

This clonotype showed up many times. This chain uses TRBV28 with TRBJ2-7; D not resolved. The CDR3 has 13 residues. Germline V lookup: CDR1 MDHEN, CDR2 SYDVKM. V was pared by 7 bases and J by 3 bases, with 13 bases between. The CDR3 nucleotides are TGTGCCAGCACCCACCTTGGCATCTACGAGCAGTACTTC. As protein: CASTHLGIYEQYF.

The chain recombines TRBV19 with TRBJ1-4; 7 nucleotides align to TRBD1. The CDR3 runs to 15 residues. CDR1 and CDR2 from the germline V gene are LNHDA and SQIVND (reference sequence). V gave up 7 bases and J gave up 0 bases; unmatched junction bases: 5. As DNA, the CDR3 is TGTGCCAGTATTCGGACAGGCGCAACTAATGAAAAACTGTTTTTT. Amino acid sequence: CASIRTGATNEKLFF.

The chain is built from TRBV19 and TRBJ1-1, with 11 bases aligning to TRBD1. V shed 6 bases, J shed 5 bases, and the junction held 5 bases outside the gene matches. From germline, CDR1 is LNHDA and CDR2 SQIVND (reference sequence). This CDR3 spans 14 amino acids. CDR3 amino acids: CASRDRGRGTEAFF. The CDR3 DNA sequence: TGTGCCAGTAGGGACAGGGGGCGCGGAACTGAAGCTTTCTTT. Filled out from reference TRBV19 and TRBJ1-1, the complete variable domain reads DGGITQSPKYLFRKEGQNVTLSCEQNLNHDAMYWYRQDPGQGLRLIYYSQIVNDFQKGDIAEGYSVSREKKESFPLTVTSAQKNPTAFYLCASRDRGRGTEAFFGQGTRLTVV.

CDR3 amino acids: CAGTTYEQYV. CDR3 DNA: TGTGCCGGGACAACCTACGAGCAGTACGTC. The chain links TRBV19 to TRBJ2-7; a possible D gene is TRBD1 (6 bases). The CDR3 length is 10 residues. CDR1 is LNHDA, CDR2 SQIVND, per germline (reference sequence). Trimming left V 11 bases short and J 2 bases short, with 7 bases between.

The chain is built from TRBV20-1 and TRBJ1-1; D unresolved. The CDR3 runs 14 residues. V dropped 0 bases and J dropped 8 bases, with 16 bases sitting between them. From germline, CDR1 is DFQATT and CDR2 SNEGSKA (reference sequence). CDR3 bases: TGCAGTGCTAGAGATGGAAGGCGGAACCAAGAAGCTTTCTTT. Its translation: CSARDGRRNQEAFF.

The chain links TRBV28 to TRBJ1-2, with D uncertain. The CDR3 covers 18 residues. Looked up from germline, CDR1 is MDHEN and CDR2 is SYDVKM. The V end lost 6 bases, the J end lost 3 bases, and 26 bases lay between the germline ends. The CDR3 reads CASRPRPGLTIEDYGYTF. The CDR3 bases are TGTGCCAGCAGACCGCGTCCGGGGTTGACCATCGAGGACTATGGCTACACCTTC.

This clonotype appeared a few times. This sequence joins TRBV6-1 and TRBJ1-1; D might be TRBD1 (5 bases). In germline, CDR1 is MNHNS, CDR2 SASEGT. The length of the CDR3 is 15 residues. V gave up 5 bases and J gave up 0 bases, with 13 bases separating them. The CDR3 loop is CASSTRQKMNTEAFF. In DNA form, the CDR3 reads TGTGCCAGCAGTACCCGACAGAAGATGAACACTGAAGCTTTCTTT.

In this sample, this clonotype turned up many times. CDR3 coding DNA: TGTGCCAGCAGTGAATTGTCGTTTGGAGGCACAGATACGCAGTATTTT. Translation: CASSELSFGGTDTQYF. The chain is built from TRBV25-1 and TRBJ2-3; no firm D call. V lost 1 base, J lost 1 base, and 12 bases lay in between. The CDR3 spans 16 residues. Germline V gives CDR1 MGHDK, CDR2 SYGVNS.

This clonotype was detected only a few times. The V call is TRBV6-1, the J call TRBJ2-7, with a possible D match to TRBD1 (6 bases). CDR3 length equals 13 residues. Germline V gene lookup returns CDR1 MNHNS and CDR2 SASEGT. V was shortened by 5 bases and J by 0 bases, with 8 bases between the two germline ends. The CDR3 sequence: CASSSDSSYEQYV. The DNA of the CDR3 is TGTGCCAGCAGTTCGGACAGCTCCTACGAGCAGTACGTC.

This clonotype was counted only a few times. The V call is TRBV6-2 or TRBV6-3, the J call TRBJ2-7; TRBD2 matches 8 bases. The CDR3 has 14 amino acids. J was trimmed by 2 bases and V by 7 bases; bases with no gene match: 7. CDR1 MNHEY and CDR2 SVGEGT come from the germline V gene. CDR3 DNA sequence: TGTGCCAGCAAGCCCCTAGCGGGTACCTACGAGCAGTACTTC. The encoded protein is CASKPLAGTYEQYF.

Many counts were recorded for this clonotype. The chain carries TRBV5-1 and TRBJ2-5, with D maybe TRBD1 (5 bases). V lost 4 bases, J lost 2 bases, and 15 bases lay in between. CDR1 SGHRS and CDR2 YFSETQ come from the germline V gene. There are 15 residues in the CDR3. Written as DNA, the CDR3 is TGCGCCAGCAGCCCCAGGGCCTTGAAACAAGAGACCCAGTACTTC. Protein: CASSPRALKQETQYF.

This clonotype was seen ten or more times. This chain links TRBV7-8 with TRBJ2-1, with D perhaps matching TRBD1 or TRBD2 (7 bases each). The CDR3 is 11 amino acids. Per germline, CDR1 SGHVS and CDR2 FQNEAQ. V lost 5 bases and J 10 bases, leaving 9 bases between the germline ends. The CDR3 DNA reads TGTGCCAGCAGCCAGGGGGGGGAGCAGTTCTTC. Protein product: CASSQGGEQFF.

This clonotype was seen a handful of times. The chain is built from TRBV6-6 and TRBJ1-5, with D possibly matching TRBD1 (5 bases). CDR3 length equals 15 residues. Per germline, CDR1 MNHNY and CDR2 SVGAGI (reference sequence). Trimming shortened V by 2 bases and J by 0 bases, and 8 bases separated the two germline ends. CDR3 in DNA: TGTGCCAGCAGTTACACGGGGGATAGCAATCAGCCCCAGCATTTT. Encoded protein: CASSYTGDSNQPQHF.

This clonotype has more than one count but fewer than ten. The rearrangement joins TRBV24-1 to TRBJ2-1; 9 bases map to TRBD2. Germline-derived CDR1 and CDR2 are KGHDR and SFDVKD. Trimming cost V 9 bases and J 2 bases; bases outside gene matches: 4. The CDR3 loop spans 14 amino acids. CDR3 protein: CATGREGAYNEQFF. CDR3 bases: TGTGCCACCGGGCGGGAGGGGGCCTACAATGAGCAGTTCTTC.

The CDR3 coding sequence is TGCAGTGCTGCAGGGGGCGCTGGGAAAGATACGCAGTATTTT. It specifies CSAAGGAGKDTQYF. This rearrangement joins TRBV20-1 to TRBJ2-3; 8 nucleotides match TRBD1. The CDR3 loop spans 14 amino acids. Per germline, CDR1 DFQATT and CDR2 SNEGSKA (reference sequence). J was trimmed by 5 bases and V by 5 bases; bases with no gene match: 9.

This clonotype came up many times. DNA for the CDR3: TGCAGTGGGCCGGGACTCTCTAATGAGCAGTTCTTC. Amino acids: CSGPGLSNEQFF. The chain couples TRBV20-1 to TRBJ2-1; D possibly corresponds to TRBD2 (6 bases). The ends were cut back, 7 bases at V and 7 bases at J, with 14 bases in the middle. The CDR3 spans 12 residues. Per germline, CDR1 DFQATT and CDR2 SNEGSKA (reference sequence).

The rearrangement joins TRBV4-2 to TRBJ2-2; no clear D gene. The germline CDR1 and CDR2 sequences are LGHNA and YNFKEQ. The V end lost 0 bases, the J end lost 4 bases, and 9 bases lay between the germline ends. The CDR3 is made up of 15 amino acids. CDR3 nucleotide sequence: TGTGCCAGCAGCCAAGACGGCCACATCACCGGGGAGCTGTTTTTT. Its protein is CASSQDGHITGELFF.

The V and J genes are TRBV4-1 and TRBJ2-3, with TRBD2 identical over 7 bases. Germline assignment: CDR1 MGHRA and CDR2 YSYEKL. This CDR3 has 18 residues. Trimming at V came to 0 bases and at J to 0 bases, leaving 9 bases not matched to a gene. The CDR3 is CASSQDWASGGSTDTQYF. The CDR3 coding sequence is TGCGCCAGCAGCCAAGATTGGGCTAGCGGAGGGAGCACAGATACGCAGTATTTT.